The 5 T cell receptor beta chains below all came from one sample that was sequenced in a study of cytomegalovirus exposure and HLA in healthy donors. Repertoires were generated with immunoSEQ multiplex PCR, while TCRdb's copy carries only in-frame clones and drops some. Counted here are approximately 160,000 clones, approximately 89% occurring once; the ten biggest clones make up 9% to 12%. Sequenced material: PBMCs. These receptors originate from a woman between 18 and 29 years old in good health and CMV-seropositive.

The chain is built from TRBV7-3 and TRBJ2-2; D is unclear. The CDR3 is 12 residues long. Trimming took 3 bases from V and 6 from J, leaving 5 bases between them. The V gene's germline CDR1 is SGHTA and CDR2 FQGTGA. The CDR3 is CASSLTPGELFF. The CDR3 DNA reads TGTGCCAGCAGCTTGACTCCCGGGGAGCTGTTTTTT. Filled out from reference TRBV7-3 and TRBJ2-2, the complete variable domain reads GAGVSQTPSNKVTEKGKYVELRCDPISGHTALYWYRQSLGQGPEFLIYFQGTGAADDSGLPNDRFFAVRPEGSVSTLKIQRTERGDSAVYLCASSLTPGELFFGEGSRLTVL.

J is TRBJ2-5 and V is TRBV9; TRBD2 aligns across 8 bases. J lost 2 bases, V lost 0 bases, and 3 bases had no gene match. This CDR3 is 15 amino acids long. Germline V gene data show CDR1 as SGDLS and CDR2 as YYNGEE. CDR3: CASSVGSGVQETQYF. For the CDR3, the DNA is TGTGCCAGCAGCGTAGGTAGCGGGGTACAAGAGACCCAGTACTTC.

The rearrangement links TRBV2 to TRBJ2-3; no firm D call. Looked up from germline, CDR1 is SNHLY and CDR2 is FYNNEI. The CDR3 is 14 amino acids. The V end lost 7 bases, the J end lost 2 bases, and 13 bases lay between the germline ends. Here the CDR3 reads CASMLAADTDTQYF. CDR3 DNA sequence: TGTGCCAGCATGTTGGCGGCGGACACAGATACGCAGTATTTT.

Only a few counts were recorded for this clone. V is TRBV7-2 and J is TRBJ1-4; a weak D match, TRBD1 (5 bases). Trimming stripped 6 bases from V and 7 bases from J, with 12 bases between. From germline, CDR1 is SGHTA and CDR2 FQGNSA. The CDR3 extends over 13 amino acids. The CDR3 spells CASRGRGGEKLFF. DNA for the CDR3: TGTGCCAGCAGAGGGAGGGGCGGTGAAAAACTGTTTTTT.

Comments on this clone: Within the sample, other DNA sequences also encode this same CDR3. This CDR3 reads CASSVGTSGYNEQFF. The CDR3 DNA is TGTGCCAGCAGCGTAGGGACTAGCGGGTACAATGAGCAGTTCTTC. This chain joins TRBV9 and TRBJ2-1; TRBD2 matches at 11 bases. Germline loops: CDR1 SGDLS, CDR2 YYNGEE. The CDR3 totals 15 residues. The V segment lost 0 bases and the J segment 4 bases; nucleotides outside the gene matches: 0.